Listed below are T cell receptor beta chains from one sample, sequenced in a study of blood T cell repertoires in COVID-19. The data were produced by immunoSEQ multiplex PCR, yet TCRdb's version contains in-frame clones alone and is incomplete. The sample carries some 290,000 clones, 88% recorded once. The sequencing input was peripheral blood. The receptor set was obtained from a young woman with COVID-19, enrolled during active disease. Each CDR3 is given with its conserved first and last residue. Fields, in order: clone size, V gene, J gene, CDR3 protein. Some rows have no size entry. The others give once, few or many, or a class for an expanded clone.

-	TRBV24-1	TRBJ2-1	CATSVGDEQFF
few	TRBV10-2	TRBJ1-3	CASTTGRAGNTIYF
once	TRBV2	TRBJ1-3	CASSDPENTIYF
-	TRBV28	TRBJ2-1	CASSLCLAAYNEQFF
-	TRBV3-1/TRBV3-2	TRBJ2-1	CASRGLDNEQFF
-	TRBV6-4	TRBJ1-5	CASSLGQGTPRHF
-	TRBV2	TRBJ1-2	CASSEDRGSGGYTF
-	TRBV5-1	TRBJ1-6	CASGSGTGPYNSPLHF
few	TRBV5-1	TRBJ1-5	CASSIGQSQPQHF
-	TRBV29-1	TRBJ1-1	CSVEGRGAEAFF
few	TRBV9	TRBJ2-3	CASSLRTGSTDTQYF
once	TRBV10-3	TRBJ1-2	CAISELSYGYTF
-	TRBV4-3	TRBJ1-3	CASSQGGGSGNTIYF
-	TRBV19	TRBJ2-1	CASGTRPFF
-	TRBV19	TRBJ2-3	CATSSDSSTDTQYF
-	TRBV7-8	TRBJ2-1	CASSLGGSYNEQFF
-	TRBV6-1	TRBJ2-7	CASSEVHGHLYEQYF
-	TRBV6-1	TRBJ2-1	CASSDAGTSYNEQFF
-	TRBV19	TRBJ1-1	CASSIGGNAEAFF
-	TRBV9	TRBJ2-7	CASSVAPAGAQPYEQYF
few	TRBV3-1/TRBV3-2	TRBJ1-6	CASSQVGQGSPLHF
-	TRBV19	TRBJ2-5	CASSIGLAEGETQYF
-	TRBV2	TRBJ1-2	CASRLQGVKGYTF